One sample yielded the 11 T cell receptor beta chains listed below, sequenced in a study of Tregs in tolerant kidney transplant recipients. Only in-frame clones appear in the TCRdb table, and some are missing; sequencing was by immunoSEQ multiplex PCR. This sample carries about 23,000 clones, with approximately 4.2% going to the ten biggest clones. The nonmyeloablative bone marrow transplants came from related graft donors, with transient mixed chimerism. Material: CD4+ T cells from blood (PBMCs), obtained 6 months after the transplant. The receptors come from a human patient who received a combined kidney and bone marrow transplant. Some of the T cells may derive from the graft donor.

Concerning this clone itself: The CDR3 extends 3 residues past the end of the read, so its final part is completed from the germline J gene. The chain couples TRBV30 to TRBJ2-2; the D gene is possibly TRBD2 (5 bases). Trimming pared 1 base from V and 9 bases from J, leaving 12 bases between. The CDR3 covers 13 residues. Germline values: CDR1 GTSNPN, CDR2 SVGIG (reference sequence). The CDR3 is CAWSDGGGRELFF. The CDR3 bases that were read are TGTGCCTGGAGTGACGGAGGCGGCAGGGAG.

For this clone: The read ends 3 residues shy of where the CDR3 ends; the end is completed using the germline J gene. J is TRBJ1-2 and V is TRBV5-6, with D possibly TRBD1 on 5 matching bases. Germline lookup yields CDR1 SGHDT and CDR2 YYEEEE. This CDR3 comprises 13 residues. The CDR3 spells CASSRGGLGGYTF. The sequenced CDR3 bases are TGTGCCAGCAGTAGGGGAGGGCTCGGGGGC.

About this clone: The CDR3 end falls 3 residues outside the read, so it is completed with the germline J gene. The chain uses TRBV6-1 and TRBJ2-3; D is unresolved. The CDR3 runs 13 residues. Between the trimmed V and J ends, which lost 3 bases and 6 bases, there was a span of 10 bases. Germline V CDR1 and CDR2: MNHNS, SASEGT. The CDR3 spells CASSDPQADTQYF. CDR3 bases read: TGTGCCAGCAGTGACCCCCAAGCGGATACG.

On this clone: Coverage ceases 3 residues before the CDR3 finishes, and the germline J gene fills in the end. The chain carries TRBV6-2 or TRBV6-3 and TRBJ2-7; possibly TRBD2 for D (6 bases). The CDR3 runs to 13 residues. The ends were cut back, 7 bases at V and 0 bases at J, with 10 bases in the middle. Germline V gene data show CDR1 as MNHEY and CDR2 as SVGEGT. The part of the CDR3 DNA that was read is TGTGCCAGCACGTTAGCGGTCTCCTACGAG. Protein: CASTLAVSYE. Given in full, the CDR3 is CASTLAVSYEQYF.

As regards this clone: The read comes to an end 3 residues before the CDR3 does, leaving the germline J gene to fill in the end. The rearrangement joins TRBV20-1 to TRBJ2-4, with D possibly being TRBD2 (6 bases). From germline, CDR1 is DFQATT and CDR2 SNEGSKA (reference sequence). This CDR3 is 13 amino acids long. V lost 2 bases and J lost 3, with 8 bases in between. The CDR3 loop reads CSARTGVKNIQYF. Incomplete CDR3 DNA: TGCAGTGCTAGAACGGGGGTCAAAAACATT.

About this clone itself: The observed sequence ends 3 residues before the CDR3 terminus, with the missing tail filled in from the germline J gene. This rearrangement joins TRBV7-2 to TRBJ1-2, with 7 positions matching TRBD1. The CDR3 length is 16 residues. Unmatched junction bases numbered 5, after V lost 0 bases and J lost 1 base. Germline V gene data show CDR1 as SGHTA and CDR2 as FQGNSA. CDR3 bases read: TGTGCCAGCAGCTTAGCGGGAACAGGGGTTAACTATGGC. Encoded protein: CASSLAGTGVNYG. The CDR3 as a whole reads CASSLAGTGVNYGYTF.

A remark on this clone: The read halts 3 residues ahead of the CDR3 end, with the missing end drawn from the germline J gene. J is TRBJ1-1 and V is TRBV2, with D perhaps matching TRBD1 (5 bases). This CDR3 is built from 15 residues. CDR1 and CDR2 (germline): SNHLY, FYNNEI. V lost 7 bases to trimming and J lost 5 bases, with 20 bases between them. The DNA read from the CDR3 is TGTGCCAGCAAACCTGAACACTTCGAGGGGACTGAA. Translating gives CASKPEHFEGTE. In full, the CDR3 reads CASKPEHFEGTEAFF.

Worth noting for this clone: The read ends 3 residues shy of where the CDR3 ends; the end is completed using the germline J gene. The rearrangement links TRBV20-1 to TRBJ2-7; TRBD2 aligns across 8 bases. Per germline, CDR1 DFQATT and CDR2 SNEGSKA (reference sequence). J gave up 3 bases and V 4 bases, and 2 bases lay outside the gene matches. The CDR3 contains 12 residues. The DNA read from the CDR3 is TGCAGTGCTAAGCGGGGGAACTACGAG. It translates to CSAKRGNYE. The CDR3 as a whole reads CSAKRGNYEQYF.

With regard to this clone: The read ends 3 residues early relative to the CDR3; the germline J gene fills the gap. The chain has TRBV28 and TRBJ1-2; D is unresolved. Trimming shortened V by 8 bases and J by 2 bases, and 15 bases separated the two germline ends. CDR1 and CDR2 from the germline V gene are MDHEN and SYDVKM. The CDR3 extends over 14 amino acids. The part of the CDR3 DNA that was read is TGTGCCAGCGACATCGGAGGGCAGAACTATGGC. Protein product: CASDIGGQNYG. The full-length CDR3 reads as CASDIGGQNYGYTF.

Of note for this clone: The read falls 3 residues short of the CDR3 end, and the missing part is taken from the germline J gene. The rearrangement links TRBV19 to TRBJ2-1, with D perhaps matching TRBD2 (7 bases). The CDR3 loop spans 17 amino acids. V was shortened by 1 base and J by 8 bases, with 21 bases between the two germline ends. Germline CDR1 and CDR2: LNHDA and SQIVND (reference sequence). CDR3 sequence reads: CASSIGLGGGAWDEQFF. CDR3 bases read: TGTGCCAGTAGTATAGGTCTAGGGGGAGGGGCGTGGGATGAG.

CDR3: CASGTGSGYYGYTF. CDR3 bases read: TGTGCCAGCGGAACAGGGTCTGGGTACTATGGC. The gene calls are TRBV5-6 and TRBJ1-2, with a tentative D call TRBD1 (6 bases). Read coverage stops 3 residues before the CDR3 terminus; the germline J gene supplies the remainder. The V and J ends lost 7 bases and 3 bases respectively, with 16 bases between them. Germline CDR1 SGHDT, CDR2 YYEEEE. This CDR3 has 14 amino acids.